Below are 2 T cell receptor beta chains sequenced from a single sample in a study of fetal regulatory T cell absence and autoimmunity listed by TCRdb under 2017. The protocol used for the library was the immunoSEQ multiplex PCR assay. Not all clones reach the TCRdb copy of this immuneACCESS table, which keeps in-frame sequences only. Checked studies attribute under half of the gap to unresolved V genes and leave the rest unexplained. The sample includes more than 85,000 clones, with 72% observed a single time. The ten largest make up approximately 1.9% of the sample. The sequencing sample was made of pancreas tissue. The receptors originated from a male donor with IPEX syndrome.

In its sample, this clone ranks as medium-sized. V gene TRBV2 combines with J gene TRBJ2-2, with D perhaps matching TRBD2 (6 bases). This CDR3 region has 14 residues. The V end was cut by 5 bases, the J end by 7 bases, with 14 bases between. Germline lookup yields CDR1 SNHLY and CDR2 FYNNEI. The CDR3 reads CASSKLQEGGELFF. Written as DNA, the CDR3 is TGTGCCAGCAGTAAATTGCAGGAGGGCGGGGAGCTGTTTTTT. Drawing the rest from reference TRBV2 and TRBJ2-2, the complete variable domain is EPEVTQTPSHQVTQMGQEVILRCVPISNHLYFYWYRQILGQKVEFLVSFYNNEISEKSEIFDDQFSVERPDGSNFTLKIRSTKLEDSAMYFCASSKLQEGGELFFGEGSRLTVL.

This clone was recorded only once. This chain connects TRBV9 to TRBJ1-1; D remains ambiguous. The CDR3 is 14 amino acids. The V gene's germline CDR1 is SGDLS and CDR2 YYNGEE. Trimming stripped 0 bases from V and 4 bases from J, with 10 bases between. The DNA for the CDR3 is TGTGCCAGCAGCGTAGAGGGAAGCGGCACTGAAGCTTTCTTT. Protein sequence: CASSVEGSGTEAFF.